These 14 T cell receptor beta chains originate from one sample sequenced in a study of blood T cells in healthy people across ages. Primed by a sample-barcoded 5' primer and a J-beta primer mix, a second PCR proceeded for 7 to 11 cycles. TCRdb ran MiXCR on the 5' RACE reads and lists one entry per CDR3 protein. The data contain around 580,000 distinct CDR3 sequences, under 55% of them singletons. The sequencing input was blood. These receptors were obtained from a man aged 80 or over in good health.

This clonotype was observed a handful of times. The CDR3 sequence is CASSQDERGGTDTQYF. CDR3 DNA: TGCGCCAGCAGCCAAGATGAGCGGGGCGGGACAGATACGCAGTATTTT. The J gene is TRBJ2-3, the V gene TRBV4-3; 7 nucleotides agree with TRBD2. Germline CDR1 LGHNA, CDR2 YSLEER. V gave up 0 bases and J gave up 3 bases; unmatched junction bases: 6. The CDR3 is made up of 16 amino acids.

The rearrangement links TRBV5-1 to TRBJ1-6; D gene uncertain. This CDR3 is built from 16 residues. Germline lookup yields CDR1 SGHRS and CDR2 YFSETQ. Trimming took off 4 bases at V and 6 bases at J, with 17 bases between the two ends. Here the CDR3 DNA reads TGCGCCAGCAGCGCCTTCGACGGCCTGGGTAATTCACCCCTCCACTTT. Translating gives CASSAFDGLGNSPLHF.

V and J are TRBV12-5 and TRBJ1-5, with 8 bases matching TRBD1. CDR1 LGHNT and CDR2 FRNRAP come from the germline V gene. The CDR3 is made up of 18 amino acids. Trimming cost V 4 bases and J 4 bases; bases outside gene matches: 15. The CDR3: CASGSLHRGQGANQPQHF. The CDR3 region has the DNA TGTGCTAGTGGTTCGCTTCATCGTGGGCAGGGGGCGAATCAGCCCCAGCATTTT.

The CDR3 DNA sequence: TGTGCCAGCAGGGGAGACAGGGGTAATTCACCCCTCCACTTT. Translation: CASRGDRGNSPLHF. This chain uses TRBV6-1 with TRBJ1-6; 8 bases are shared with TRBD1. The junction had 4 bases not matched to a gene; V was cut back by 6 bases and J by 6 bases. This CDR3 has 14 amino acids. CDR1 is MNHNS and CDR2 is SASEGT in the germline V gene.

The chain employs TRBV29-1 and TRBJ2-5, with D unresolved. This CDR3 comprises 12 residues. Germline V lookup: CDR1 SQVTM, CDR2 ANQGSEA. V was clipped by 0 bases and J by 5 bases, with 7 bases between them. Written as DNA, the CDR3 is TGCAGCGTTGAAGATTCTGGCGAGACCCAGTACTTC. Amino acids: CSVEDSGETQYF. Based on the CDR3 plus reference TRBV29-1 and TRBJ2-5, the full variable domain is SAVISQKPSRDICQRGTSLTIQCQVDSQVTMMFWYRQQPGQSLTLIATANQGSEATYESGFVIDKFPISRPNLTFSTLTVSNMSPEDSSIYLCSVEDSGETQYFGPGTRLLVL.

This clonotype came up once. V is TRBV5-1 and J is TRBJ1-2; 7 positions match TRBD1. The ends lost 2 bases at V and 1 base at J; junction bases unmatched: 8. The CDR3 runs to 16 residues. CDR1 is SGHRS and CDR2 is YFSETQ in the germline V gene. The DNA for the CDR3 is TGCGCCAGCAGCTTCGCGGGCACAGGGGTTAACTATGGCTACACCTTC. Its translation is CASSFAGTGVNYGYTF.

V is TRBV7-2 and J is TRBJ2-1; D possibly uses TRBD1 or TRBD2 (5 bases each). Trimming stripped 0 bases from V and 8 bases from J, with 8 bases between. CDR1 is SGHTA and CDR2 is FQGNSA in the germline V gene. The CDR3 contains 13 residues. The CDR3 loop reads CASSLAGDHEQFF. CDR3 nucleotide sequence: TGTGCCAGCAGCTTAGCAGGGGACCATGAGCAGTTCTTC.

This clonotype was detected only a few times. J is TRBJ2-2 and V is TRBV29-1, with no clear D. Germline CDR1 is SQVTM and CDR2 is ANQGSEA. The length of the CDR3 is 13 residues. The V end was cut by 4 bases, the J end by 2 bases, with 8 bases between. This CDR3 reads CSVALYNTGELFF. The CDR3 bases are TGCAGCGTTGCGCTTTATAACACCGGGGAGCTGTTTTTT.

V usage is TRBV7-2 and J usage is TRBJ2-3; D is unresolved. The V and J ends lost 0 bases and 1 base respectively, with 5 bases between them. The CDR3 is 14 residues long. Germline V gene sequence: CDR1 SGHTA, CDR2 FQGNSA. CDR3 DNA: TGTGCCAGCAGCTTAGCCAGCGGCACAGATACGCAGTATTTT. As protein: CASSLASGTDTQYF. Variable domain in full (rest from reference TRBV7-2 and TRBJ2-3): GAGVSQSPSNKVTEKGKDVELRCDPISGHTALYWYRQSLGQGLEFLIYFQGNSAPDKSGLPSDRFSAERTGGSVSTLTIQRTQQEDSAVYLCASSLASGTDTQYFGPGTRLTVL.

This clonotype was seen a handful of times. The chain carries TRBV4-2 and TRBJ2-1, with 11 nucleotides matching TRBD2. V dropped 1 base and J dropped 5; count of bases not matched to a gene: 10. The CDR3 is made up of 18 amino acids. Germline values: CDR1 LGHNA, CDR2 YNFKEQ. CDR3 in DNA: TGTGCCAGCAGCCAAGGAAATAGCGGGAGGGGTGGGGACAATGAGCAGTTCTTC. Residues: CASSQGNSGRGGDNEQFF.

This clonotype was counted a few times. This rearrangement joins TRBV7-2 to TRBJ2-1; D is possibly TRBD2 (6 bases). This CDR3 spans 15 amino acids. CDR1 SGHTA and CDR2 FQGNSA come from the germline V gene. V was shortened by 4 bases and J by 3 bases, with 13 bases between the two germline ends. The CDR3 bases are TGTGCCAGCAGCTCCTTGGGACTGGGCTACAATGAGCAGTTCTTC. This codes for CASSSLGLGYNEQFF.

This clonotype has only a few counts. This sequence joins TRBV7-9 and TRBJ2-1; D not certain. V shed 3 bases and J shed 9 bases, with 9 bases lying between them. CDR1 is SEHNR and CDR2 is FQNEAQ in the germline V gene (reference sequence). CDR3 length: 12 residues. In DNA, the CDR3 is TGTGCCAGCAGCTTTGAGTGGAGTGAGCAGTTCTTC. Protein product: CASSFEWSEQFF.

V usage is TRBV6-2 or TRBV6-3 and J usage is TRBJ1-2; the D is unclear. The length of the CDR3 is 13 residues. V was shortened by 2 bases and J by 8 bases, with 12 bases between the two germline ends. Germline V gene data show CDR1 as MNHEY and CDR2 as SVGEGT. The CDR3 region is CASSYRRGRGYTF. The DNA for the CDR3 is TGTGCCAGCAGTTACCGGAGAGGGCGAGGCTACACCTTC.

V usage is TRBV3-1 and J usage is TRBJ1-5; D may be TRBD1 (5 bases). V lost 3 bases and J 5 bases, leaving 14 bases between the germline ends. The V gene's germline CDR1 is LGHDT and CDR2 YNNKEL (reference sequence). The CDR3 extends over 15 amino acids. CDR3 coding DNA: TGTGCCAGCAGCCAGGGACCCACGGTGGATCAGCCCCAGCATTTT. Translation: CASSQGPTVDQPQHF.